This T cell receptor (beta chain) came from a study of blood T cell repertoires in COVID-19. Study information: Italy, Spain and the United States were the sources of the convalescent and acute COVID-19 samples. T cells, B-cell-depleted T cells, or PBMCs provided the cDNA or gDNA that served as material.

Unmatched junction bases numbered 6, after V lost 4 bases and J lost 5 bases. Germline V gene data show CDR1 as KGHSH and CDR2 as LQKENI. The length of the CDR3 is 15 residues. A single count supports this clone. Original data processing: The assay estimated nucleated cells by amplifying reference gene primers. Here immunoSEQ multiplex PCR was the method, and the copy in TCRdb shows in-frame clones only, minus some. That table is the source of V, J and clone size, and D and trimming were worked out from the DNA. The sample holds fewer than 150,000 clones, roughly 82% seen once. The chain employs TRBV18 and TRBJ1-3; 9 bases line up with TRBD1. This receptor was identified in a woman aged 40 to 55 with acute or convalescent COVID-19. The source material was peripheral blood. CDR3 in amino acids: CASSLGQGHRNTIYF. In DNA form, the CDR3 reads TGTGCCAGCTCACTTGGACAGGGGCACAGAAACACCATATATTTT.